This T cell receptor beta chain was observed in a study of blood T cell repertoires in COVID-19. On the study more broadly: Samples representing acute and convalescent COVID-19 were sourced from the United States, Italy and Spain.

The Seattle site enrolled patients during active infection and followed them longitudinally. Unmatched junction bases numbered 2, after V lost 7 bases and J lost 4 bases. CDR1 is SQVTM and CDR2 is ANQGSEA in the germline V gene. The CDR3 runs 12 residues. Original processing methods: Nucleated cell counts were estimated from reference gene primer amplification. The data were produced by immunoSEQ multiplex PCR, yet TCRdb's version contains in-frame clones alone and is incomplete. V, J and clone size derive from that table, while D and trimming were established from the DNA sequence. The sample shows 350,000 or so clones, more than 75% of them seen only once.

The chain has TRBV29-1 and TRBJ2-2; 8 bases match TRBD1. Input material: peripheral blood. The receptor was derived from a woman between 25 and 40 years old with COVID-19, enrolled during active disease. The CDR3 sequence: CSGGQGTGELFF. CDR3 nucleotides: TGCAGCGGTGGACAGGGCACCGGGGAGCTGTTTTTT.